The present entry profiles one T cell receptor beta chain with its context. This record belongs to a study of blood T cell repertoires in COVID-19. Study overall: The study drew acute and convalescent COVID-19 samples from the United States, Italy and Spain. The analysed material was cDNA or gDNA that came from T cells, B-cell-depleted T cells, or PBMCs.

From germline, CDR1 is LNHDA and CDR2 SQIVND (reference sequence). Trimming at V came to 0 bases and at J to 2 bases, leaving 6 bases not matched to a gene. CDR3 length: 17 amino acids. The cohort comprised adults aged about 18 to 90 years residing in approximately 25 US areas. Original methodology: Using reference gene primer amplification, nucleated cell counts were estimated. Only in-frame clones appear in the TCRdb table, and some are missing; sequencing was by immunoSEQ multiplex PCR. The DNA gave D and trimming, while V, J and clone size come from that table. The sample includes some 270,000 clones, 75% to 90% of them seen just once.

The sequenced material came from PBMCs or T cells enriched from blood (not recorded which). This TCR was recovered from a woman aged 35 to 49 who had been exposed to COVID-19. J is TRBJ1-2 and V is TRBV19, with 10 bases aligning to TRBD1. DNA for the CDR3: TGTGCCAGTAGTATAGATCGACCGGGACAGGGGAACTATGGCTACACCTTC. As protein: CASSIDRPGQGNYGYTF.